This entry describes one TCR beta chain. This sample was included in a study of blood T cell repertoires in COVID-19. TCRdb keeps only in-frame clones here, not all; method: immunoSEQ multiplex PCR. The profile shows roughly 65,000 clones, over 60% of them singletons. The germline CDR1 and CDR2 sequences are MNHEY and SVGEGT. The V gene lost 7 bases and the J gene lost 6 bases, with 21 bases spanning the gap. CDR3 size: 15 residues. The TCR comes from a human donor in a cohort sampled during active COVID-19. Specimen: peripheral blood. The chain is built from TRBV6-2 or TRBV6-3 and TRBJ1-2; D not certain. In DNA form, the CDR3 reads TGTGCCAGCACCCCCGAGGGAGCCCTTTTGGATGGCTACACCTTC. Translation gives CASTPEGALLDGYTF.